Listed below are T cell receptor beta chains from one sample, sequenced in a study of T cell changes during pregnancy in multiple sclerosis. The assay was immunoSEQ multiplex PCR, and TCRdb's table has in-frame clones only and misses some. The profile shows about 40,000 clones, about 92% of them singletons. The sequencing used peripheral blood, collected before pregnancy. Receptors originate from a female donor with multiple sclerosis, enrolled in a pregnancy study. Both conserved end residues are part of each CDR3. The D gene is left open where the match is weak. The size entry is marked missing in some rows and otherwise reads once, few, many or a size class.

v_gene: TRBV28; j_gene: TRBJ1-4; len: 17; abundance: .; d_gene: TRBD1; CDR3nt: TGTGCCAGCAGTCCGCCGGGACAGGGGGCCCTGTATGAAAAACTGTTTTTT; CDR3aa: CASSPPGQGALYEKLFF
v_gene: TRBV19; j_gene: TRBJ1-5; len: 18; abundance: .; d_gene: TRBD1; CDR3nt: TGTGCCACCGACCCACAGGGGGCGCCGTTATATAGCAATCAGCCCCAGCATTTT; CDR3aa: CATDPQGAPLYSNQPQHF
v_gene: TRBV9; j_gene: TRBJ2-2; len: 16; abundance: .; d_gene: TRBD2; CDR3nt: TGTGCCAGCAGCGTAGGGACTAGCGGGAACACCGGGGAGCTGTTTTTT; CDR3aa: CASSVGTSGNTGELFF
v_gene: TRBV6-1; j_gene: TRBJ1-5; len: 13; abundance: .; d_gene: .; CDR3nt: TGTGCCAGCAGTGAACTCGGGAATCAGCCCCAGCATTTT; CDR3aa: CASSELGNQPQHF
v_gene: TRBV2; j_gene: TRBJ2-7; len: 16; abundance: .; d_gene: TRBD2; CDR3nt: TGTGCCAGCAGTGACCTCACTAGCGGTTCCTCCTACGAGCAGTACTTC; CDR3aa: CASSDLTSGSSYEQYF
v_gene: TRBV6-6; j_gene: TRBJ2-7; len: 16; abundance: .; d_gene: TRBD1; CDR3nt: TGTGCCAGCAGGCGAACAGGGACAGGTTATTCCTACGAGCAGTACTTC; CDR3aa: CASRRTGTGYSYEQYF
v_gene: TRBV6-4; j_gene: TRBJ2-1; len: 16; abundance: .; d_gene: TRBD2; CDR3nt: TGTGCCAGCAGTAAGAGCGGGAGAGCTAACTACAATGAGCAGTTCTTC; CDR3aa: CASSKSGRANYNEQFF
v_gene: TRBV19; j_gene: TRBJ1-1; len: 15; abundance: .; d_gene: TRBD1; CDR3nt: TGTGCCAGTATCCCTGACAGGGGGCTTAGCACTGAAGCTTTCTTT; CDR3aa: CASIPDRGLSTEAFF
v_gene: TRBV5-1; j_gene: TRBJ2-5; len: 19; abundance: once; d_gene: TRBD2; CDR3nt: TGCGCCAGCAGCTCCCTATCCCCAACTAGCGGGAGGGCCGTAGAGACCCAGTACTTC; CDR3aa: CASSSLSPTSGRAVETQYF
v_gene: TRBV7-3; j_gene: TRBJ2-7; len: 15; abundance: once; d_gene: TRBD2; CDR3nt: TGTGCCAGCAGCCAAGGGACTAGCGGGAGGGATGAGCAGTACTTC; CDR3aa: CASSQGTSGRDEQYF
v_gene: TRBV27; j_gene: TRBJ2-1; len: 11; abundance: .; d_gene: .; CDR3nt: TGTGCCACTTCTAGCGAGAGACGTAAGTTCTTC; CDR3aa: CATSSERRKFF
v_gene: TRBV28; j_gene: TRBJ1-1; len: 14; abundance: .; d_gene: .; CDR3nt: TGTGCCAGCAGTTCCCCCTCAGGGAACACTGAAGCTTTCTTT; CDR3aa: CASSSPSGNTEAFF
v_gene: TRBV15; j_gene: TRBJ1-5; len: 16; abundance: .; d_gene: TRBD1; CDR3nt: TGTGCCACCAGCAGAGCTTTCGGACAGGGGGAACAGCCCCAGCATTTT; CDR3aa: CATSRAFGQGEQPQHF
v_gene: TRBV19; j_gene: TRBJ2-5; len: 13; abundance: .; d_gene: TRBD1; CDR3nt: TGTGCCAGTAGCCAACAGGGGCAAGAGACCCAGTACTTC; CDR3aa: CASSQQGQETQYF
v_gene: TRBV5-4; j_gene: TRBJ2-1; len: 11; abundance: .; d_gene: .; CDR3nt: TGTGCCAGCACCCTCCACAATGAGCAGTTCTTC; CDR3aa: CASTLHNEQFF
v_gene: TRBV27; j_gene: TRBJ2-3; len: 16; abundance: .; d_gene: TRBD2; CDR3nt: TGTGCCAGCAGTTCAGGGACTAGCGGGAGTACAGATACGCAGTATTTT; CDR3aa: CASSSGTSGSTDTQYF
v_gene: TRBV30; j_gene: TRBJ1-4; len: 15; abundance: .; d_gene: TRBD1; CDR3nt: TGTGCCTGGAGATCGGTCCGACAGGGAAATGAAAAACTGTTTTTT; CDR3aa: CAWRSVRQGNEKLFF
v_gene: TRBV9; j_gene: TRBJ2-3; len: 16; abundance: .; d_gene: TRBD2; CDR3nt: TGTGCCAGCAGCGCGTTGACTAGCGGGAGAAGTGATACGCAGTATTTT; CDR3aa: CASSALTSGRSDTQYF
v_gene: TRBV6-5; j_gene: TRBJ2-1; len: 13; abundance: once; d_gene: .; CDR3nt: TGTGCCAGCAGCGTTCCCGGGACTAATGAGCAGTTCTTC; CDR3aa: CASSVPGTNEQFF
v_gene: TRBV19; j_gene: TRBJ1-4; len: 16; abundance: once; d_gene: .; CDR3nt: TGTGCCAGTAGCCAGACAGTTAAGGCAACTAATGAAAAACTGTTTTTT; CDR3aa: CASSQTVKATNEKLFF
v_gene: TRBV19; j_gene: TRBJ2-1; len: 17; abundance: .; d_gene: .; CDR3nt: TGTGCCAGTAGTAAATCTCAAGAGACTTTGGCCTACAATGAGCAGTTCTTC; CDR3aa: CASSKSQETLAYNEQFF
v_gene: TRBV6-4; j_gene: TRBJ2-1; len: 15; abundance: .; d_gene: TRBD1; CDR3nt: TGTGCCAGCAGTGCGGCAGGGGGCACCTACAATGAGCAGTTCTTC; CDR3aa: CASSAAGGTYNEQFF
v_gene: TRBV7-9; j_gene: TRBJ2-7; len: 14; abundance: .; d_gene: TRBD2; CDR3nt: TGTGCCAGCAGCAGGACTAGGGGCCACTACGAGCAGTACTTC; CDR3aa: CASSRTRGHYEQYF
v_gene: TRBV28; j_gene: TRBJ1-1; len: 13; abundance: .; d_gene: TRBD1; CDR3nt: TGTGCCATCCTGGGGACAGGGTACACTGAAGCTTTCTTT; CDR3aa: CAILGTGYTEAFF
v_gene: TRBV14; j_gene: TRBJ1-1; len: 15; abundance: medium-sized; d_gene: .; CDR3nt: TGTGCCAGCAGCCGAGAGACAGGTAGTTACACTGAAGCTTTCTTT; CDR3aa: CASSRETGSYTEAFF
v_gene: TRBV19; j_gene: TRBJ2-7; len: 15; abundance: .; d_gene: TRBD2; CDR3nt: TGTGCCAGTAGTATAGTTCCTAGCGGCTCCTACGAGCAGTACTTC; CDR3aa: CASSIVPSGSYEQYF
v_gene: TRBV6-5; j_gene: TRBJ1-2; len: 14; abundance: .; d_gene: TRBD1; CDR3nt: TGTGCCAGCAGTCCCATGGGACAGGCATATGGCTACACCTTC; CDR3aa: CASSPMGQAYGYTF
v_gene: TRBV7-9; j_gene: TRBJ2-1; len: 16; abundance: .; d_gene: TRBD1; CDR3nt: TGTGCCAGCAGCTTAGCCACAGGGGTAAAATACAATGAGCAGTTCTTC; CDR3aa: CASSLATGVKYNEQFF
v_gene: TRBV10-1; j_gene: TRBJ2-1; len: 14; abundance: .; d_gene: .; CDR3nt: TGCGCCAGCAGTGGGGGGACACCCTACAATGAGCAGTTCTTC; CDR3aa: CASSGGTPYNEQFF
v_gene: TRBV7-6; j_gene: TRBJ2-5; len: 15; abundance: .; d_gene: TRBD2; CDR3nt: TGTGCCAGCAGCGCTCGTTTCGGACTAGTCGAGACCCAGTACTTC; CDR3aa: CASSARFGLVETQYF
v_gene: TRBV27; j_gene: TRBJ1-1; len: 12; abundance: .; d_gene: .; CDR3nt: TGTGCCAGCAGCCGAAGCGGGGTTGAAGCTTTCTTT; CDR3aa: CASSRSGVEAFF
v_gene: TRBV12-2; j_gene: TRBJ2-2; len: 19; abundance: .; d_gene: .; CDR3nt: TGTGCAAGTCGCCCCACGATATACAGGGGACCGGGGAGACACGTCAAAGTCGTTTTT; CDR3aa: CASRPTIYRGPGRHVKVVF
v_gene: TRBV6-1; j_gene: TRBJ2-7; len: 13; abundance: .; d_gene: .; CDR3nt: TGTGCCAGCAGTGAATTGTCCCGGGACGAGCAGTACTTC; CDR3aa: CASSELSRDEQYF
v_gene: TRBV11-2; j_gene: TRBJ2-5; len: 14; abundance: .; d_gene: TRBD2; CDR3nt: TGTGCCAGCAGCGGGGGACTAGCGGGAGAGACCCAGTACTTC; CDR3aa: CASSGGLAGETQYF
v_gene: TRBV18; j_gene: TRBJ1-5; len: 15; abundance: .; d_gene: TRBD1; CDR3nt: TGTGCCAGCTCAGGTGGGACAGGAGACGATCAGCCCCAGCATTTT; CDR3aa: CASSGGTGDDQPQHF